This TCR beta chain was captured in a study of graft-versus-host responses after intestinal transplantation (dated by TCRdb to the early 2020s). For context, the study as a whole: Multivisceral, liver-intestinal, or isolated intestinal transplants were received by the recipients. Bulk TCR-beta CDR3 sequencing was used to track graft-versus-host and host-versus-graft alloreactive T cell clones in the graft, circulation and bone marrow after intestinal transplantation. To identify alloreactive clones, pre-transplant mixed lymphocyte reaction products were sequenced and then compared with unstimulated pre-transplant donor and recipient T cells. The cohort enrolled 20 to 30 intestinal transplant recipients, one of whom was a retransplant, and a few patients without pretransplant specimens were excluded. A peak of at least 4% donor T cells among recipient peripheral blood mononuclear cells was the definition used for donor T cell macrochimerism. Rather than going through the commercial service, samples from a few later patients were sequenced in-house on an Illumina MiSeq and processed with MiXCR. Anti-thymocyte globulin induction was given to all recipients, followed by maintenance tacrolimus and steroids for two to three years. Results the study describes overall, beyond this receptor: GvH clones were detected in recipient bone marrow, and some of these GvH clones were observed earlier in ileal mucosa or blood, consistent with an intestinal mucosal origin. Early after transplant, peak levels of circulating GvH clones were associated with declines in HvG clones. In the allografts of patients with donor T cell macrochimerism, GvH to HvG T cell clonal ratios were high. Conclusions were limited by the relatively low number and heterogeneity of intestinal transplant patients.

The protocol used for the library was the immunoSEQ multiplex PCR assay. Adaptive Biotechnologies carried out high-throughput TCR-beta CDR3 sequencing of genomic DNA for most patients. The authors' analysis ran thus. TCR sequencing data were retrieved from Adaptive's ImmunoSEQ software for about 17 patients, whereas a few other patients were processed with MiXCR and VDJtools. CDR3 nucleotide sequences shared between donor and recipient were removed because the origin of such sequences could not be assigned. To be classed as alloreactive, a clone needed at least 2-fold expansion over unstimulated cells and a minimum CFSE-low frequency of 0.002% (template counts) or 0.001% (read counts). Clones were considered mappable if detected in sequenced pre-transplant spleen, lymph node, or MLR CFSE-low populations of the donor or recipient. The cumulative frequency of alloreactive clones was calculated as a percentage of all sequences, weighted by copy number. TCRdb holds this immuneACCESS table with in-frame rearrangements only. Some clones are missing; in checked studies, unresolved V genes explain under half, and the rest has no known cause. That table is the source of V, J and clone size, and D and trimming were worked out from the DNA. Counted in this sample were just over 40,000 clones; 91% of them appeared once. The ten most abundant clones make up approximately 2.2% of the sample.

In the case of this clone: The specificity of this receptor is unknown. Base qualities are missing; no much larger clone stands one base away.

Blood samples were collected up to 4 times in the first month after transplant and then at least monthly when available. The CDR3 goes from the cysteine to the phenylalanine over 14 residues. This entry keeps only the CDR3 DNA: 42 bases, framed from base 1. The germline V gene sets CDR1 to MDHEN and CDR2 to SYDVKM. The V end gives up 8 bases and the J end 4 bases, leaving 9 bases in the junction not matched to a gene. The sequence came from a human patient who received an intestinal transplant, so some T cells may come from the graft donor. The sequence is built from TRBV28 and TRBJ1-2, and TRBD1 matches 8 of the central bases. The sequencing here drew on PBMCs, taken around 320 days after intestinal transplant. The CDR3 has the sequence CASGGTGTGYGYTF. The nucleotide sequence reads TGTGCCAGCGGGGGCACCGGGACAGGCTATGGCTACACCTTC.